The following is a TCR beta chain sequence with its context. Its specificity is not known. The germline V gene encodes CDR1 LGHNA and CDR2 YSLEER. CDR3 length: 13 amino acids. V lost 1 base, J lost 5 bases, and 8 bases lay in between. Those who donated were healthy HIV-negative adults, with no recent acute infections or vaccinations reported. Every contributor of samples was a Caucasian grown-up residing in Nashville, Tennessee. The sample belongs to a study of shared clonotypes between healthy human individuals. General study results and limits: Few donors restricted represented genetic and exposure-history diversity.

The protocol was immunoSEQ multiplex PCR, while the TCRdb copy is restricted to in-frame clones and leaves out a portion. The sample contains around 690,000 clones, 80% to 95% of which appear only once. V gene TRBV4-3 combines with J gene TRBJ2-5; D is unresolved. This clonotype originated in a man in his late teens or twenties in good health. Some clones in this sample may be carry-over from other donors' samples. Material for sequencing was memory CD8+ T cells from PBMCs. Specified subset: CD45RO+ cells pooled with CCR7-negative TemRA cells. This chain's CDR3 is CASSQVRRETQYF. The CDR3 DNA reads as TGCGCCAGCAGCCAAGTTCGCAGGGAGACCCAGTACTTC.